The source of this T cell receptor beta chain is a study of T-cell memory formation after mild COVID-19. Germline CDR1 MGHDK, CDR2 SYGVNS. The CDR3 totals 15 residues. The ends were cut back, 3 bases at V and 0 bases at J, with 11 bases in the middle. General observations from the study: Cross-reactive memory seemingly joined, as some responding clones were found in pre-infection memory.

5'RACE primed from the constant segment yielded TCR alpha and TCR beta cDNA libraries bearing sample barcodes and UMIs. MiXCR was run by TCRdb on the 5' RACE reads, yielding one entry per CDR3 protein. The sample holds approximately 400,000 distinct CDR3 sequences; about 24% are singletons and the top ten take 7.5% to 10%. In regard to this clonotype: No antigen is known for it.

The clonotype comes from an adult woman who had mild COVID-19 (a few samples of this study predate the infection). Cell type and time point are not known. This chain joins TRBV25-1 and TRBJ1-1; D unclear. Material for sequencing was PBMCs or a T cell subset sorted from them (not recorded which). The CDR3 DNA reads as TGTGCCAGCAGTGATTCTGGTGGAATGAACACTGAAGCTTTCTTT. Translated, it gives CASSDSGGMNTEAFF.